This T cell receptor (beta chain) was identified in a study of blood T cell repertoires in COVID-19. Across the whole study: COVID-19 samples collected from the United States, Italy and Spain covered acute and convalescent phases. PBMCs, B-cell-depleted T cells, or T cells provided the cDNA or gDNA that made up the material.

As processed by the authors: Estimates of nucleated cell counts were drawn from the amplification of reference gene primers. TCRdb keeps only in-frame clones here, not all; method: immunoSEQ multiplex PCR. V, J and clone size are taken as reported in that table, and D and trimming were inferred from the DNA itself. The data hold about 180,000 clones, with 70% to 80% observed a single time. This CDR3 is 14 amino acids long. Germline CDR1 reads SQVTM; CDR2 reads ANQGSEA. V dropped 5 bases and J dropped 0; count of bases not matched to a gene: 3. In the 2 weeks before study entry, exposed participants met a COVID-19 case, which was PCR-confirmed or clinician-diagnosed.

This receptor was taken from a man between 60 and 75 years old who had been exposed to COVID-19. The chain joins TRBV29-1 to TRBJ2-2, with 7 positions matching TRBD1. Material: PBMCs or T cells enriched from blood (not recorded which). As DNA, the CDR3 is TGCAGCGTTAACAGGGGTACGAACACCGGGGAGCTGTTTTTT. As protein: CSVNRGTNTGELFF.